This is a list of T cell receptor beta chains from one sample in a study of T-cell memory formation after mild COVID-19. TCRdb ran MiXCR on the 5' RACE reads and lists one entry per CDR3 protein. The sample includes some 210,000 distinct CDR3 sequences, about 10% of them seen just once. Source material: PBMCs or a T cell subset sorted from them (not recorded which). All receptors come from a man between 18 and 35 years old who had mild COVID-19 (a few samples of this study predate the infection). Cell type and time point are not known. Each CDR3 is given with its conserved first and last residue. Each record gives: J gene, V gene, clone size, D gene, CDR3 protein, CDR3 DNA. D genes are given only for firm matches. Clone size is not always given. Where it is, it says once, few, many or a class for expanded clones.

J: TRBJ2-1
V: TRBV7-2
size: once
D: NA
CDR3: CASSSRDPYNEQFF
DNA: TGTGCCAGCAGCAGCAGGGATCCCTACAATGAGCAGTTCTTC

J: TRBJ2-5
V: TRBV5-1
size: few
D: NA
CDR3: CASSSTGFGIIQETQYF
DNA: TGCGCCAGCAGCTCTACAGGCTTTGGAATAATTCAAGAGACCCAGTACTTC

J: TRBJ2-7
V: TRBV6-1
size: few
D: NA
CDR3: CASSGDRGHGDEQYF
DNA: TGTGCCAGCAGTGGGGATAGGGGACACGGCGACGAGCAGTACTTC

J: TRBJ2-1
V: TRBV6-5
size: few
D: NA
CDR3: CASSYSQRIRGDEQFF
DNA: TGTGCCAGCAGTTACTCCCAGAGGATAAGGGGCGATGAGCAGTTCTTC

J: TRBJ2-5
V: TRBV5-1
size: few
D: TRBD1
CDR3: CASSNLQGPQETQYF
DNA: TGCGCCAGCAGTAATTTACAGGGGCCCCAAGAGACCCAGTACTTC

J: TRBJ2-3
V: TRBV4-1
size: NA
D: NA
CDR3: CASSQVGGAPDTQYF
DNA: TGCGCCAGCAGCCAAGTAGGGGGGGCCCCCGATACGCAGTATTTT

J: TRBJ1-2
V: TRBV5-5
size: many
D: NA
CDR3: CASSPRGALDYGYTF
DNA: TGTGCCAGCAGCCCCCGGGGTGCCCTGGACTATGGCTACACCTTC

J: TRBJ1-6
V: TRBV12-3/TRBV12-4
size: NA
D: NA
CDR3: CASTQNSYNSPLHF
DNA: TGTGCCAGCACTCAGAACTCCTATAATTCACCCCTCCACTTT

J: TRBJ1-2
V: TRBV2
size: NA
D: NA
CDR3: CASSESTGRGYTF
DNA: TGTGCCAGCAGTGAAAGTACAGGACGGGGCTACACCTTC

J: TRBJ1-5
V: TRBV20-1
size: NA
D: TRBD1
CDR3: CSAPPPTGEHQPQHF
DNA: TGCAGTGCTCCGCCCCCGACAGGGGAGCATCAGCCCCAGCATTTT

J: TRBJ1-5
V: TRBV9
size: few
D: NA
CDR3: CASSPIDSNQPQHF
DNA: TGTGCCAGCAGCCCAATCGACAGCAATCAGCCCCAGCATTTT

J: TRBJ1-2
V: TRBV12-3/TRBV12-4
size: few
D: NA
CDR3: CASRDTALGGYTF
DNA: TGTGCCAGCAGGGACACCGCCCTAGGTGGCTACACCTTC

J: TRBJ1-2
V: TRBV2
size: few
D: TRBD1
CDR3: CASTQGRGRSYGYTF
DNA: TGTGCCAGCACCCAAGGCAGGGGGCGTTCTTATGGCTACACCTTC

J: TRBJ1-2
V: TRBV6-6
size: few
D: TRBD1
CDR3: CASSYPRGQGFDGYTF
DNA: TGTGCCAGCAGTTACCCGAGGGGACAGGGGTTTGACGGCTACACCTTC

J: TRBJ2-3
V: TRBV10-1
size: few
D: NA
CDR3: CASSERNADTQYF
DNA: TGCGCCAGCAGTGAGAGGAATGCGGATACGCAGTATTTT

J: TRBJ2-7
V: TRBV7-8
size: many
D: NA
CDR3: CASSTRVSYEQYF
DNA: TGTGCCAGCAGCACGAGGGTTTCCTACGAGCAGTACTTC

J: TRBJ1-1
V: TRBV29-1
size: NA
D: TRBD1
CDR3: CSVEGRGRNTEAFF
DNA: TGCAGCGTTGAAGGGAGGGGGCGGAACACTGAAGCTTTCTTT

J: TRBJ2-7
V: TRBV30
size: NA
D: TRBD1
CDR3: CAWSVLGDRGEQYF
DNA: TGTGCCTGGAGTGTATTGGGGGACAGGGGCGAGCAGTACTTC

J: TRBJ1-5
V: TRBV7-2
size: few
D: NA
CDR3: CASADRINQPQHF
DNA: TGTGCCAGCGCCGACAGAATCAATCAGCCCCAGCATTTT

J: TRBJ2-5
V: TRBV7-2
size: NA
D: NA
CDR3: CASSWIQGIGETQYF
DNA: TGTGCCAGCAGCTGGATTCAGGGAATTGGGGAGACCCAGTACTTC

J: TRBJ2-3
V: TRBV9
size: NA
D: NA
CDR3: CASSVGIPDTQYF
DNA: TGTGCCAGCAGCGTGGGTATTCCAGATACGCAGTATTTT

J: TRBJ2-3
V: TRBV4-1
size: many
D: TRBD2
CDR3: CASSQDHTSGGTDTQYF
DNA: TGCGCCAGCAGCCAAGACCACACTAGCGGGGGGACAGATACGCAGTATTTT

J: TRBJ2-2
V: TRBV2
size: many
D: NA
CDR3: CASCRDWDTGELFF
DNA: TGTGCCAGCTGCAGGGACTGGGACACCGGGGAGCTGTTTTTT

J: TRBJ2-3
V: TRBV11-2
size: NA
D: NA
CDR3: CASSLRGNTQYF
DNA: TGTGCCAGCAGCTTACGGGGAAATACGCAGTATTTT

J: TRBJ2-3
V: TRBV11-3
size: few
D: TRBD2
CDR3: CASSRGGQADTQYF
DNA: TGTGCCAGCAGCCGGGGGGGCCAGGCAGATACGCAGTATTTT

J: TRBJ1-6
V: TRBV20-1
size: NA
D: TRBD1
CDR3: CSAPTGLSSSPLHF
DNA: TGCAGTGCCCCGACAGGGCTTTCCAGTTCACCCCTCCACTTT

J: TRBJ2-7
V: TRBV4-3
size: many
D: NA
CDR3: CASSQDPGNSYEQYF
DNA: TGCGCCAGCAGCCAAGATCCCGGCAACTCCTACGAGCAGTACTTC

J: TRBJ2-6
V: TRBV6-2/TRBV6-3
size: few
D: TRBD2
CDR3: CASSYNARGARTSGANVLTF
DNA: TGTGCCAGCAGTTACAACGCGCGGGGGGCCCGCACGTCGGGGGCCAACGTCCTGACTTTC

J: TRBJ2-3
V: TRBV5-1
size: few
D: TRBD2
CDR3: CASSFTTGGPIKDTQYF
DNA: TGCGCCAGCAGCTTTACTACGGGGGGGCCGATCAAAGATACGCAGTATTTT

J: TRBJ1-1
V: TRBV6-5
size: NA
D: TRBD1
CDR3: CASSSGGNKNTEAFF
DNA: TGTGCCAGCAGTTCAGGGGGTAACAAGAACACTGAAGCTTTCTTT

J: TRBJ2-1
V: TRBV7-3
size: NA
D: TRBD2
CDR3: CASSPGGGAREQFF
DNA: TGTGCCAGCAGCCCTGGCGGGGGGGCCCGTGAGCAGTTCTTC

J: TRBJ1-2
V: TRBV29-1
size: few
D: NA
CDR3: CSVSPGRDYGYTF
DNA: TGCAGCGTCTCCCCCGGCAGGGACTATGGCTACACCTTC

J: TRBJ1-2
V: TRBV4-2
size: few
D: TRBD1
CDR3: CASSPGQGVNYGYTF
DNA: TGTGCCAGCAGCCCGGGACAGGGAGTAAACTATGGCTACACCTTC

J: TRBJ2-5
V: TRBV7-8
size: many
D: TRBD1
CDR3: CASSAYRGQETQYF
DNA: TGTGCCAGCAGCGCATACAGGGGCCAAGAGACCCAGTACTTC

J: TRBJ1-1
V: TRBV5-1
size: many
D: TRBD1
CDR3: CASSLGDSRPEAFF
DNA: TGCGCCAGCAGCTTGGGGGACAGCAGACCTGAAGCTTTCTTT

J: TRBJ2-1
V: TRBV27
size: NA
D: TRBD2
CDR3: CASTSASGGYNEQFF
DNA: TGTGCCAGCACCTCCGCCAGCGGGGGGTACAATGAGCAGTTCTTC

J: TRBJ2-7
V: TRBV19
size: NA
D: NA
CDR3: CASRRTAPEQYF
DNA: TGTGCCAGTAGGCGGACCGCGCCGGAGCAGTACTTC

J: TRBJ1-1
V: TRBV5-1
size: NA
D: TRBD1
CDR3: CASSRTGSARQNTEAFF
DNA: TGCGCCAGCAGCAGGACAGGGTCCGCTAGACAGAACACTGAAGCTTTCTTT

J: TRBJ2-3
V: TRBV20-1
size: NA
D: NA
CDR3: CSASQSTDTQYF
DNA: TGCAGTGCTAGTCAATCCACAGATACGCAGTATTTT

J: TRBJ2-4
V: TRBV28
size: few
D: NA
CDR3: CASSLTGLAKNIQYF
DNA: TGTGCCAGCAGTTTGACAGGCCTAGCCAAAAACATTCAGTACTTC

J: TRBJ1-4
V: TRBV7-2
size: few
D: NA
CDR3: CASSAFRDEKLFF
DNA: TGTGCCAGCAGCGCCTTTCGGGACGAAAAACTGTTTTTT

J: TRBJ1-3
V: TRBV5-5
size: NA
D: NA
CDR3: CASSLSSSGNTIYF
DNA: TGTGCCAGCAGCTTGTCCAGCTCTGGAAACACCATATATTTT

J: TRBJ2-4
V: TRBV5-1
size: many
D: TRBD1
CDR3: CASSQQGAPSKNIQYF
DNA: TGCGCCAGCAGCCAACAGGGGGCTCCCTCAAAAAACATTCAGTACTTC

J: TRBJ2-1
V: TRBV7-3
size: many
D: TRBD2
CDR3: CASSLAGGFYNEQFF
DNA: TGTGCCAGCAGCTTAGCGGGGGGCTTCTACAATGAGCAGTTCTTC

J: TRBJ2-3
V: TRBV7-9
size: many
D: NA
CDR3: CASSLSATTDTQYF
DNA: TGTGCCAGCAGCTTAAGCGCGACCACAGATACGCAGTATTTT

J: TRBJ1-1
V: TRBV12-3/TRBV12-4
size: few
D: TRBD1
CDR3: CASTGQGTKAFF
DNA: TGTGCCAGCACAGGACAGGGGACCAAAGCTTTCTTT

J: TRBJ1-6
V: TRBV5-1
size: few
D: NA
CDR3: CASSFTGGSYNSPLHF
DNA: TGCGCCAGCAGCTTTACGGGCGGATCCTATAATTCACCCCTCCACTTT

J: TRBJ2-1
V: TRBV24-1
size: many
D: TRBD1
CDR3: CATSDPGTGVLNEQFF
DNA: TGTGCCACCAGTGATCCCGGGACAGGGGTTCTCAATGAGCAGTTCTTC

J: TRBJ2-3
V: TRBV7-3
size: NA
D: NA
CDR3: CASSSGKGTDTQYF
DNA: TGTGCCAGCAGCTCAGGCAAGGGGACGGATACGCAGTATTTT

J: TRBJ1-6
V: TRBV27
size: NA
D: TRBD1
CDR3: CASSGLGWDRGQDSPLHF
DNA: TGTGCCAGCAGTGGCCTAGGGTGGGACAGGGGGCAGGATTCACCCCTCCACTTT

J: TRBJ1-5
V: TRBV19
size: NA
D: NA
CDR3: CASSIVHSPNQPQHF
DNA: TGTGCCAGTAGTATAGTACACAGCCCCAATCAGCCCCAGCATTTT

J: TRBJ2-3
V: TRBV20-1
size: NA
D: TRBD2
CDR3: CSARVSGGTSTDTQYF
DNA: TGCAGTGCTAGGGTCAGCGGGGGAACTAGCACAGATACGCAGTATTTT

J: TRBJ2-1
V: TRBV18
size: NA
D: NA
CDR3: CASSPSGRASYNEQFF
DNA: TGTGCCAGCTCACCAAGTGGCAGGGCGTCCTACAATGAGCAGTTCTTC

J: TRBJ1-2
V: TRBV6-6
size: few
D: NA
CDR3: CASESGGRSVYGYTF
DNA: TGTGCCAGTGAGTCGGGAGGCAGGTCGGTCTATGGCTACACCTTC

J: TRBJ2-1
V: TRBV7-9
size: many
D: NA
CDR3: CASSLGSINDYHNEQFF
DNA: TGTGCCAGCAGCTTGGGTTCTATCAACGACTACCACAATGAGCAGTTCTTC